This T cell receptor (beta chain) was obtained from a study of Tregs in tolerant kidney transplant recipients. Whole-study findings and limits: Tregs expanded with activated donor B cells seemed most donor-specific.

In regard to this clone: Its antigen is still unknown.

This CDR3 contains 17 residues. Trimming took 5 bases from V and 6 from J; bases not matched to a gene: 14. Germline CDR1 SEHNR, CDR2 FQNEAQ (reference sequence). Using immunoSEQ multiplex PCR, the repertoire was profiled, and TCRdb retains in-frame clones only, with some absent. The data show about 94,000 clones, with over 85% seen just once and 0.46% held by the top ten. This TCR came from a human donor who received a combined kidney and bone marrow transplant. The chain couples TRBV7-9 to TRBJ2-1; 9 positions agree with TRBD2. The sequences come from CD4+ T cells from blood, collected before the transplant. This CDR3 is CASSPRGLAGFVNEQFF. CDR3 bases: TGTGCCAGCAGCCCTAGGGGTCTAGCGGGGTTCGTCAATGAGCAGTTCTTC. Complete variable domain (other parts from reference TRBV7-9 and TRBJ2-1): DTGVSQNPRHKITKRGQNVTFRCDPISEHNRLYWYRQTLGQGPEFLTYFQNEAQLEKSRLLSDRFSAERPKGSFSTLEIQRTEQGDSAMYLCASSPRGLAGFVNEQFFGPGTRLTVL.